This T cell receptor (beta chain) was identified during a study of cytomegalovirus exposure and HLA in healthy donors. Whole-study context: Of the donors genotyped, approximately 430 in all, about 80% fell in the Caucasian-associated ancestry cluster. Study-wide points: Reported findings show TCR beta sequences accurately forecast HLA-A and HLA-B alleles in most subjects. Sequencing depth roughly uniform across donors was assumed in presence/absence analyses. Immune exposure was documented only through CMV serostatus.

PCR used 60 Vbeta primers and 13 Jbeta primers. Sequencing was performed with immunoSEQ multiplex PCR; in TCRdb, only in-frame clones are kept and a portion is missing. The sample holds about 150,000 clones, about three quarters seen once. The CDR3 extends over 16 amino acids. CDR1 and CDR2 (germline): SGHDT, YYEEEE. The junction had 4 bases not matched to a gene; V was cut back by 3 bases and J by 1 base. On this clone: The antigen remains unidentified.

J is TRBJ2-5 and V is TRBV5-6, with TRBD1 matching over 12 bases. Sample: PBMCs. The sequence derives from a woman in her thirties or forties in good health and CMV-seronegative. This CDR3 is CASSSGTGGIQETQYF. CDR3 sequence (DNA): TGTGCCAGCAGCTCCGGGACAGGGGGCATCCAAGAGACCCAGTACTTC.